The T cell receptor beta chain under discussion was sequenced for a study of control samples from healthy donors and cancer patients. Profiling relied on immunoSEQ multiplex PCR, and the TCRdb table lists in-frame clones only, not all of them. The repertoire holds some 120,000 clones, with about 88% as singletons. Trimming shortened V by 0 bases and J by 7 bases, and 2 bases separated the two germline ends. Per the germline V gene, CDR1 is SGDLS and CDR2 is YYNGEE. The CDR3 length is 12 residues. V and J are TRBV9 and TRBJ1-6; no definite D call. This TCR came from a woman in her 70s in good health. Sequencing input: blood. The CDR3 sequence is CASSVANSPLHF. The CDR3 nucleotides are TGTGCCAGCAGCGTAGCCAATTCACCCCTCCACTTT.